The T cell receptor beta chain under discussion was sequenced for a study of breast tumors, draining lymph nodes, adjacent tissues. TCRdb used MiXCR to reprocess the multiplex PCR reads, holding one entry per CDR3 protein. The sample includes roughly 15,000 distinct CDR3 sequences, 40% to 50% seen only once; the top ten take over 25%. By its share, this clonotype is medium-sized. This CDR3 region has 15 residues. The V and J ends lost 1 base and 3 bases respectively, with 10 bases between them. Germline CDR1 SGHTA, CDR2 FQGNSA. Sequencing was carried out using tumor-adjacent breast tissue. The rearrangement joins TRBV7-2 to TRBJ1-5; D not certain. The TCR comes from a female donor with breast cancer. Some clones in this sample may be carry-over from other donors' samples. The CDR3, as DNA: TGTGCCAGCAGCTTAGTGGGCAGCCCCAATCAGCCCCAGCATTTT. This translates into CASSLVGSPNQPQHF.